One and the same sample provided the 10 T cell receptor beta chains below, sequenced in a study of shared clonotypes between healthy human individuals. TCRdb's table, derived via immunoSEQ multiplex PCR, lists solely in-frame clones and lacks some. This table holds hundreds of thousands of clones, around 80% found once. The sample was PBMCs. The receptors come from a woman between 35 and 50 years old in good health. Some clones in this sample may be carry-over from other donors' samples.

The chain uses TRBV28 and TRBJ1-4; weak D call: TRBD1 (6 bases). The V and J ends lost 6 bases and 8 bases respectively, with 16 bases between them. This CDR3 has 14 residues. CDR1 is MDHEN and CDR2 is SYDVKM in the germline V gene. The CDR3 nucleotides are TGTGCCAGCAGCTGGGCAGGGGATAGGGAAAAACTGTTTTTT. Encoded protein: CASSWAGDREKLFF. The full variable domain, with the rest looked up from reference TRBV28 and TRBJ1-4, is DVKVTQSSRYLVKRTGEKVFLECVQDMDHENMFWYRQDPGLGLRLIYFSYDVKMKEKGDIPEGYSVSREKKERFSLILESASTNQTSMYLCASSWAGDREKLFFGSGTQLSVL.

V and J are TRBV5-5 and TRBJ2-7, with D maybe TRBD2 (6 bases). Germline CDR1 SGHKS, CDR2 YYEKEE (reference sequence). The CDR3 extends over 15 amino acids. With 0 bases removed from V and 2 bases from J, the gap between germline ends came to 12 bases. CDR3 residues: CASSLVFGSPYEQYF. CDR3 sequence (DNA): TGTGCCAGCAGCTTGGTCTTCGGGAGTCCCTACGAGCAGTACTTC.

The V gene is TRBV7-9, the J gene TRBJ1-5, with D possibly being TRBD1 (6 bases). The V and J ends lost 8 bases and 6 bases respectively, with 17 bases between them. CDR3 size: 14 residues. Germline V CDR1 and CDR2: SEHNR, FQNEAQ (reference sequence). The CDR3 nucleotides read TGTGCCAGCGGCCAGAAGACAGGCGCTCAGCCCCAGCATTTT. Translated, it gives CASGQKTGAQPQHF.

V and J are TRBV25-1 and TRBJ2-7, with D possibly being TRBD1 (8 bases). CDR1 and CDR2 (germline): MGHDK, SYGVNS. The CDR3 length is 14 residues. V was pared by 2 bases and J by 4 bases, with 12 bases between. CDR3 DNA: TGTGCCAGCAGTGAAACAGGGGGGGGGTACGAGCAGTACTTC. This gives the protein CASSETGGGYEQYF.

This chain connects TRBV4-3 to TRBJ2-3; D not resolved. Per the germline V gene, CDR1 is LGHNA and CDR2 is YSLEER. This CDR3 comprises 18 residues. Trimming pared 0 bases from V and 6 bases from J, leaving 22 bases between. The CDR3 nucleotides read TGCGCCAGCAGCCAAGATAACGTGGCCCTACTCCGACCGGATACGCAGTATTTT. Protein sequence: CASSQDNVALLRPDTQYF.

The sample holds a few counts of this clone. The chain uses TRBV18 and TRBJ2-7; D is ambiguous. Trimming removed 0 bases at V and 3 bases at J, with 9 bases between. The CDR3 runs 14 residues. The germline V gene encodes CDR1 KGHSH and CDR2 LQKENI. The CDR3, as DNA: TGTGCCAGCTCACCACCAGCTGACCGCTACGAGCAGTACTTC. It codes for CASSPPADRYEQYF.

This clone appeared a single time. This same CDR3 is encoded by further DNA sequences in the sample. The chain is built from TRBV28 and TRBJ2-7; 9 bases fit TRBD2. CDR1 is MDHEN, CDR2 SYDVKM, per germline. This CDR3 region has 13 residues. V lost 6 bases, J lost 3 bases, and 3 bases stayed unmatched. CDR3 in amino acids: CASSFSGSYEQYF. The CDR3 region has the DNA TGTGCCAGCAGCTTTAGCGGGAGCTACGAGCAGTACTTC.

The chain couples TRBV9 to TRBJ2-7; D possibly corresponds to TRBD1 (7 bases). The CDR3 is 14 amino acids. CDR1 SGDLS and CDR2 YYNGEE come from the germline V gene. With 3 bases removed from V and 5 bases from J, the gap between germline ends came to 15 bases. The CDR3 loop reads CASSGGDSGHEQYF. The DNA of the CDR3 is TGTGCCAGCAGCGGCGGGGACAGCGGCCACGAGCAGTACTTC.

This clone has a handful of counts. CDR3 sequence: CASSPTGRAGAYEQYF. The CDR3 nucleotides read TGTGCCAGCAGCCCGACCGGGCGGGCCGGTGCCTACGAGCAGTACTTC. The chain carries TRBV28 and TRBJ2-7, with D perhaps matching TRBD2 (5 bases). V was cut by 6 bases and J by 2 bases, with 20 bases left in between. The CDR3 contains 16 residues. Germline CDR1 and CDR2: MDHEN and SYDVKM.

The V and J genes are TRBV18 and TRBJ1-1, with D possibly matching TRBD1 (6 bases). The V end lost 4 bases, the J end lost 6 bases, and 12 bases lay between the germline ends. Germline V gene data show CDR1 as KGHSH and CDR2 as LQKENI. CDR3 length: 13 amino acids. CDR3 sequence reads: CASSLGRGPEAFF. The CDR3 DNA reads as TGTGCCAGCTCACTAGGACGGGGGCCTGAAGCTTTCTTT.